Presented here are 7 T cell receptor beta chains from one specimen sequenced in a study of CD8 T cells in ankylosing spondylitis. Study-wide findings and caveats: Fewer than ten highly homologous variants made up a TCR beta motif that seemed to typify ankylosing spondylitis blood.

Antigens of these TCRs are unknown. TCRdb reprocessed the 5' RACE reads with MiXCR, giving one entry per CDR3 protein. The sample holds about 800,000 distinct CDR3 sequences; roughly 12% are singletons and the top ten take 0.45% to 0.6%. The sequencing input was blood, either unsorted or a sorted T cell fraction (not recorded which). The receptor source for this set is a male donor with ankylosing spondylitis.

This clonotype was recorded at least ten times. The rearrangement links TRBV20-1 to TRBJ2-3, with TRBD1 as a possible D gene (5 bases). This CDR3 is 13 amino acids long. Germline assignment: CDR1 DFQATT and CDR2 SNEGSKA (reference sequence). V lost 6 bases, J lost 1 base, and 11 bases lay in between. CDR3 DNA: TGCAGTGCATCGACAGCTGGCACAGATACGCAGTATTTT. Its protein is CSASTAGTDTQYF.

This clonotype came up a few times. CDR3 in amino acids: CAIRGTENTEAFF. The CDR3 coding sequence is TGTGCCATCAGGGGGACAGAGAACACTGAAGCTTTCTTT. V is TRBV10-3 and J is TRBJ1-1, with 7 bases that match TRBD1. This CDR3 contains 13 residues. The germline CDR1 and CDR2 sequences are ENHRY and SYGVKD. V lost 6 bases to trimming and J lost 1 base; unmatched junction nucleotides: 2.

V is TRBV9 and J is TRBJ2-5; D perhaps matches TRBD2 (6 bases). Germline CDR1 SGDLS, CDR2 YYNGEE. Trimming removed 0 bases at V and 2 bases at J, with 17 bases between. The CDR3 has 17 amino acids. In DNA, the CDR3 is TGTGCCAGCAGCGTAGATATTTCCTGGAGCGGGCAAGAGACCCAGTACTTC. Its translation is CASSVDISWSGQETQYF.

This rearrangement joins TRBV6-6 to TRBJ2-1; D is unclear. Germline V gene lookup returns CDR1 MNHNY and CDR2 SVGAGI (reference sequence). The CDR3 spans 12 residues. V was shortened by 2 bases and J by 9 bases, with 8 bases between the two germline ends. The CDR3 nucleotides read TGTGCCAGCAGTTACCCTAGGAGTGAGCAGTTCTTC. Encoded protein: CASSYPRSEQFF.

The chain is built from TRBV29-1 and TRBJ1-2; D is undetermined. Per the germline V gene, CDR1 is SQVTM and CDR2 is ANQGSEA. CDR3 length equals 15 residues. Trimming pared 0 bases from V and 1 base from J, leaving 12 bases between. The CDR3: CSVEDLHIVNYGYTF. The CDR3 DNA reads TGCAGCGTTGAAGATCTTCACATCGTTAACTATGGCTACACCTTC.

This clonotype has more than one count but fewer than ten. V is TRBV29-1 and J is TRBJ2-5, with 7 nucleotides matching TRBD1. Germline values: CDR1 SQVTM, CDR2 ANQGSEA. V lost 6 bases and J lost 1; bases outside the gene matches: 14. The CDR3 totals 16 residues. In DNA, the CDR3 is TGCAGCGTGATCTTAACGGACAGGACCGTCCAAGAGACCCAGTACTTC. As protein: CSVILTDRTVQETQYF.

The CDR3 protein is CASSYSMSSGSYNEQFF. DNA for the CDR3: TGTGCCAGCAGTTACTCGATGTCTAGCGGGAGCTACAATGAGCAGTTCTTC. J is TRBJ2-1 and V is TRBV6-5; 10 bases are shared with TRBD2. The ends lost 0 bases at V and 3 bases at J; junction bases unmatched: 5. Germline V gene lookup returns CDR1 MNHEY and CDR2 SVGAGI. CDR3 size: 17 residues.